The rows below give T cell receptor beta chains drawn from one sample of a study of T cells in Graves' hyperthyroidism and ophthalmopathy. Each CDR3 protein gets one entry after TCRdb re-called the multiplex PCR reads with MiXCR. The sample shows 650,000 to 750,000 distinct CDR3 sequences, 12% to 15% of them seen only once. The specimen was blood. These TCRs come from a woman younger than 35 with Graves' hyperthyroidism. CDR3s include the opening cysteine and the closing phenylalanine or tryptophan. The order of the fields is clone size, J gene, D gene, V gene, CDR3 DNA, CDR3 protein. A D gene is named only where the DNA matches it firmly. Only some rows state a clone size, as once, few, many or a class for expanded clones.

size: many
J: TRBJ1-2
D: TRBD1
V: TRBV2
DNA: TGTGCCAGCAGTGAGGTGGGACAGGGAAACTATGGCTACACCTTC
CDR3: CASSEVGQGNYGYTF

size: .
J: TRBJ1-1
D: .
V: TRBV15
DNA: TGTGCCACCAGCAGAGAGAGACCGGGCGCTTTCTTT
CDR3: CATSRERPGAFF

size: .
J: TRBJ2-2
D: .
V: TRBV30
DNA: TGTGGCTGGGCCGACTTACCCCCTCGGGAGCTGTTTTTT
CDR3: CGWADLPPRELFF

size: many
J: TRBJ1-6
D: TRBD1
V: TRBV18
DNA: TGTGCCAGCTCACCTGGGACAGGGGGGGATTCACCCCTCCACTTT
CDR3: CASSPGTGGDSPLHF

size: many
J: TRBJ2-1
D: TRBD2
V: TRBV11-2
DNA: TGTGCCAGCAGCGAACTCGGGACTAGCGGGAGGTACAATGAGCAGTTCTTC
CDR3: CASSELGTSGRYNEQFF

size: many
J: TRBJ2-7
D: .
V: TRBV11-3
DNA: TGTGCCAGCAGCTTCGGACAGCCTTACGAGCAGTACTTC
CDR3: CASSFGQPYEQYF

size: many
J: TRBJ1-2
D: .
V: TRBV4-3
DNA: TGCGCCAGCAGCCAAGATGGGATAGTGGGGATGGGGCCCTATGGCTACACCTTC
CDR3: CASSQDGIVGMGPYGYTF

size: .
J: TRBJ2-1
D: .
V: TRBV27
DNA: TGTGCCAGCAGCGTGAGAAGCGGGTTCTACAATGAGCAGTTCTTC
CDR3: CASSVRSGFYNEQFF

size: once
J: TRBJ1-2
D: .
V: TRBV29-1
DNA: TGCAGCGCAGGCGGGGGGTATGGCTACACCTTC
CDR3: CSAGGGYGYTF

size: many
J: TRBJ2-5
D: .
V: TRBV11-3
DNA: TGTGCCAGCAGCTTAGGAATGGCAGATGGGGAGACCCAGTACTTC
CDR3: CASSLGMADGETQYF